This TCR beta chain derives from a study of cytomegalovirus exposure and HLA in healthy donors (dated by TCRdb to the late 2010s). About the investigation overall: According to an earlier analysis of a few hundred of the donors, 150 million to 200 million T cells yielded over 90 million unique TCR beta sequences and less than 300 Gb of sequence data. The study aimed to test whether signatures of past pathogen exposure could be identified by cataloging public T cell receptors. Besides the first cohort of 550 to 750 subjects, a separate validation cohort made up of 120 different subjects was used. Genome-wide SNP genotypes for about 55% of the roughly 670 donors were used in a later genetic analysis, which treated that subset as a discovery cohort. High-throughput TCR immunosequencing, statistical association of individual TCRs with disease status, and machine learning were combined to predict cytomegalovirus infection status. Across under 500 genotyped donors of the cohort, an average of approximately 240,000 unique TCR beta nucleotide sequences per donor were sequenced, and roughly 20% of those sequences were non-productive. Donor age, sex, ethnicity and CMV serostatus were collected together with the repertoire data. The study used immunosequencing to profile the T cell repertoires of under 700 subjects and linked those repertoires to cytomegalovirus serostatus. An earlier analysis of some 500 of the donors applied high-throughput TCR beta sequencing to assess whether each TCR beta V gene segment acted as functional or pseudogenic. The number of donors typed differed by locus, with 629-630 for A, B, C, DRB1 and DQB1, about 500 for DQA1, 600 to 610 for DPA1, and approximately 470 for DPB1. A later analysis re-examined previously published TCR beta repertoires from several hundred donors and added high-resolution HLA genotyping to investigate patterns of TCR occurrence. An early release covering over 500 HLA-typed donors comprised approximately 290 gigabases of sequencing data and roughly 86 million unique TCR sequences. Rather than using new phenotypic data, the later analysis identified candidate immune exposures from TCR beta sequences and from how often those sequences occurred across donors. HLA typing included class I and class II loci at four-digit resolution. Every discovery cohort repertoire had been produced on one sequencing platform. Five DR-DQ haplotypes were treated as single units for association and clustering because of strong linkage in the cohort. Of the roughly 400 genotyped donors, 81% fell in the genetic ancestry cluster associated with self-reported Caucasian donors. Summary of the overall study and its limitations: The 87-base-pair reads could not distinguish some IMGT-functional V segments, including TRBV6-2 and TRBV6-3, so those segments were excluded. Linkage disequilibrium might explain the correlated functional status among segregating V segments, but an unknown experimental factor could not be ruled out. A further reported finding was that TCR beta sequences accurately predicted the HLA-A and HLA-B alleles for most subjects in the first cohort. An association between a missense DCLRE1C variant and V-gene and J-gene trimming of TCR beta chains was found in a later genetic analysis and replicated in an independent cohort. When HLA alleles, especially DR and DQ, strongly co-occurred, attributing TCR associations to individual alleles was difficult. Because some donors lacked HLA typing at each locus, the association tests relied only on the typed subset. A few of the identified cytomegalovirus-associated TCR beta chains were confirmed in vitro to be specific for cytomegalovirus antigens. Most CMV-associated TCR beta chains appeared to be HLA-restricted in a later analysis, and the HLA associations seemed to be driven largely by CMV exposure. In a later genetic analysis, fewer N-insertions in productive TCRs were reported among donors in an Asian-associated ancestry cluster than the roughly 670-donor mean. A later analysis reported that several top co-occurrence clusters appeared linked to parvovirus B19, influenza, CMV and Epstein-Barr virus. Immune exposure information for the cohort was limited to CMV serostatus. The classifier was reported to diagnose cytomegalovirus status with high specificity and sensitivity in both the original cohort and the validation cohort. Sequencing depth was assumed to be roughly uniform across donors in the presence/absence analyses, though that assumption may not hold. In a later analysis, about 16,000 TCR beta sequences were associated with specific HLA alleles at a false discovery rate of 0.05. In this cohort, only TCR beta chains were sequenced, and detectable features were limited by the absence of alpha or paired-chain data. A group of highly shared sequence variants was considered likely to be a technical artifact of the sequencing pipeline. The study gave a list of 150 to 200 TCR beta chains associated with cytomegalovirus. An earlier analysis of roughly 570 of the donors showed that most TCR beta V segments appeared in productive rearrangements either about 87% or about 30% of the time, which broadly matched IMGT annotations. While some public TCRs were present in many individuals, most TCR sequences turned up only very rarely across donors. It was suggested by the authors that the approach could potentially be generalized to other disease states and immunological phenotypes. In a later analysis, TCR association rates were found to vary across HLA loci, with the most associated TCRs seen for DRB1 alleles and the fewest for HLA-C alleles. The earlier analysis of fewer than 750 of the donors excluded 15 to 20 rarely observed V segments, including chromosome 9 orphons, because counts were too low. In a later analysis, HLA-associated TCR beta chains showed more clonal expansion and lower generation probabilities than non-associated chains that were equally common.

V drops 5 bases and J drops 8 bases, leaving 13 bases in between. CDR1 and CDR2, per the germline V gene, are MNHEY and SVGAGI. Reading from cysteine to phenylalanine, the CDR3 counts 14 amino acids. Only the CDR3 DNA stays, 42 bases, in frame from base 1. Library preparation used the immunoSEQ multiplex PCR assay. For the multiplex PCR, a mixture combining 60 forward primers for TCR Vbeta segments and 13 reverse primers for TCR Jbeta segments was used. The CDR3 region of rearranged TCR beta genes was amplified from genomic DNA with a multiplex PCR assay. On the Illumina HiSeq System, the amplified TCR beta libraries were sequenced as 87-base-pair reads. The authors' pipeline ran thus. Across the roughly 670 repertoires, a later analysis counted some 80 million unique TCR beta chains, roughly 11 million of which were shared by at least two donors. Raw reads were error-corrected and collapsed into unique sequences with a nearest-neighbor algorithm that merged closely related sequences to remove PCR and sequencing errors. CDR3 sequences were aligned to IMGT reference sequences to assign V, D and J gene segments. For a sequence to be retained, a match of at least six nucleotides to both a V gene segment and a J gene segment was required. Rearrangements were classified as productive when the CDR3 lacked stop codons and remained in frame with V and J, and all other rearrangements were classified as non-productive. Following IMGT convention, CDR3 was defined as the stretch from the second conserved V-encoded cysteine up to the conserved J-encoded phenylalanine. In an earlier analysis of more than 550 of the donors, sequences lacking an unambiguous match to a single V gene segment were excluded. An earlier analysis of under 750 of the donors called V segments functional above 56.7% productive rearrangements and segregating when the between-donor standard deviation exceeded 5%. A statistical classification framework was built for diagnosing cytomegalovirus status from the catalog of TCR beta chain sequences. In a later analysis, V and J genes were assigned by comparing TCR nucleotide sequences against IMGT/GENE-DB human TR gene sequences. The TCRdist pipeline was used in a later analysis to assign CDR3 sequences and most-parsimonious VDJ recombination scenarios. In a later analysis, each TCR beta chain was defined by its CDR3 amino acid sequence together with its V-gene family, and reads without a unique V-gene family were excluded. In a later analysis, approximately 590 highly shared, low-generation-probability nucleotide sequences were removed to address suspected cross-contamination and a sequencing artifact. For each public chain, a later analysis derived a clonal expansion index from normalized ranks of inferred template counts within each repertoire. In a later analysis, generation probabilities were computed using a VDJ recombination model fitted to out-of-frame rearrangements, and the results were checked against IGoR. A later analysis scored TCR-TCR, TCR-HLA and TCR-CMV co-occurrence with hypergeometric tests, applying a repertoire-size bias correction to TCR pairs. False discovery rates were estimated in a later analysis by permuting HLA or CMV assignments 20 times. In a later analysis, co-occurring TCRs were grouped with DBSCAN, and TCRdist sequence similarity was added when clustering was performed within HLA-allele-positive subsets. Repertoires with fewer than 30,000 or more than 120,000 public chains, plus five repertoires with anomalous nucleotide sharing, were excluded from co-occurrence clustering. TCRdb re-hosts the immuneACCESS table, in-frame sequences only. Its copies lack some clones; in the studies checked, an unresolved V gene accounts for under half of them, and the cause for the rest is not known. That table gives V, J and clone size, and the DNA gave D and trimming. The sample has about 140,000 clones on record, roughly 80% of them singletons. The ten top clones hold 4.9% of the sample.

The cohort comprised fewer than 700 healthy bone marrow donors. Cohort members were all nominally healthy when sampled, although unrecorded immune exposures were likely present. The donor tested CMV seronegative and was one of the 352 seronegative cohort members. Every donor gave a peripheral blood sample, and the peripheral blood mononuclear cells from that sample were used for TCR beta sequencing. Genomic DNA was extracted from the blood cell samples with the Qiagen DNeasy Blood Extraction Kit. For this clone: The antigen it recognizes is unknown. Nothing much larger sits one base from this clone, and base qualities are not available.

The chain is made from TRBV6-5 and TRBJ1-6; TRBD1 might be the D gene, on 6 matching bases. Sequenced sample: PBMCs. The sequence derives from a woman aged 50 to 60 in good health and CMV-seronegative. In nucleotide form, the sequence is TGTGCCAGCAGTATACAGGGTTCGGATTCACCCCTCCACTTT. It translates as CASSIQGSDSPLHF.